The clone carrying this TCR beta chain was detected only a few times. Its antigen is not known. This record comes from a study of response to subunit inactivated influenza vaccine. Study-wide points: Authors suggested that a seasonal influenza vaccination recruits few new T cells each time.

The V end lost 5 bases, the J end lost 7 bases, and 15 bases lay between the germline ends. The CDR3 runs to 13 residues. Germline V gene sequence: CDR1 MNHEY, CDR2 SVGEGT. TCRdb fed the RT-PCR reads into MiXCR, producing one record per CDR3 protein. In the table there are some 850,000 distinct CDR3 sequences, less than 20% of which are singletons. This sample comprised PBMCs from blood, obtained 5 days after vaccination. The sequence derives from a man over 45 who received an inactivated influenza vaccine. The gene calls are TRBV6-2 or TRBV6-3 and TRBJ2-7, with TRBD1 as a possible D gene (6 bases). The CDR3 region has the DNA TGTGCCAGCAGTCGAAACAGGGTTCGGGAGCAGTACTTC. It is translated as CASSRNRVREQYF.